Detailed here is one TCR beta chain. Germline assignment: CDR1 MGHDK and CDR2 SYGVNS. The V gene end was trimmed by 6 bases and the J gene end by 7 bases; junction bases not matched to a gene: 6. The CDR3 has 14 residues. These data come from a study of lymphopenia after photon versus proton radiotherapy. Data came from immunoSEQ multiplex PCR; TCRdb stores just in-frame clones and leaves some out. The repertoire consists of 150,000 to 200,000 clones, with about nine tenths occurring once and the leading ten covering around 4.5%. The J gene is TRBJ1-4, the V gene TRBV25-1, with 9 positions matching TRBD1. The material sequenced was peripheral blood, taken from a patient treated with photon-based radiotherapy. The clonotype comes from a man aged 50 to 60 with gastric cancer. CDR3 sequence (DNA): TGTGCCAGCAGCCTGGGACAGGGAAGTGAAAAACTGTTTTTT. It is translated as CASSLGQGSEKLFF.